Below, 13 T cell receptor beta chains from the same sample are listed, as sequenced in a study of blood T cells in healthy people across ages. A J-beta primer mix and a sample-barcoded 5' primer were used in a second PCR of about 7 to 12 cycles. TCRdb itself ran the 5' RACE reads through MiXCR, one entry per CDR3 protein. Among 1.4 million to 1.5 million distinct CDR3 sequences listed, about 43% were seen once. The specimen was blood. The receptors stem from a young woman in good health.

This clonotype was observed a handful of times. This chain connects TRBV15 to TRBJ2-1; 7 positions agree with TRBD2. Germline V lookup: CDR1 LNHNV, CDR2 YYDKDF (reference sequence). The CDR3 spans 12 residues. The trim removed 4 bases at V and 9 bases at J, leaving 3 bases unmatched. The CDR3 DNA follows: TGTGCCACCAGCAAGTGGGGGGGTGAGCAGTTCTTC. Its translation: CATSKWGGEQFF. The full variable domain, completed using reference TRBV15 and TRBJ2-1, is DAMVIQNPRYQVTQFGKPVTLSCSQTLNHNVMYWYQQKSSQAPKLLFHYYDKDFNNEADTPDNFQSRRPNTSFCFLDIRSPGLGDTAMYLCATSKWGGEQFFGPGTRLTVL.

The chain employs TRBV4-1 and TRBJ2-7, with TRBD2 matching over 8 bases. The ends lost 3 bases at V and 4 bases at J; junction bases unmatched: 8. This CDR3 is 15 amino acids long. CDR1 and CDR2 from the germline V gene are MGHRA and YSYEKL. The CDR3 region is CASSQGLVERYEQYF. Here the CDR3 DNA reads TGCGCCAGCAGCCAGGGACTAGTGGAGAGGTACGAGCAGTACTTC.

The chain couples TRBV7-8 to TRBJ2-1; possibly TRBD2 for D (5 bases). Germline assignment: CDR1 SGHVS and CDR2 FQNEAQ. V lost 5 bases, J lost 4 bases, and 24 bases lay in between. The CDR3 extends over 18 amino acids. The CDR3 bases are TGTGCCAGCAGCCCACCCCTCGGGCTAGCCCCTAGATACAATGAGCAGTTCTTC. Translation: CASSPPLGLAPRYNEQFF.

There are a few counts of this clonotype. This sequence joins TRBV5-1 and TRBJ2-3; D is unclear. This CDR3 comprises 13 residues. Trimming left V 6 bases short and J 3 bases short, with 11 bases between. Germline assignment: CDR1 SGHRS and CDR2 YFSETQ. The DNA of the CDR3 is TGCGCCAGCAACCCCAGTGGGACAGATACGCAGTATTTT. This encodes CASNPSGTDTQYF.

This chain uses TRBV20-1 with TRBJ1-4; 9 positions match TRBD1. CDR1 is DFQATT and CDR2 is SNEGSKA in the germline V gene (reference sequence). The CDR3 totals 13 residues. Trimming at V came to 6 bases and at J to 7 bases, leaving 6 bases not matched to a gene. The CDR3 loop reads CSARQGGAEKLFF. CDR3 nucleotides: TGCAGTGCCAGACAGGGGGGGGCTGAAAAACTGTTTTTT.

This clonotype has at least ten counts. The chain recombines TRBV7-2 with TRBJ2-1, with a possible D match to TRBD2 (5 bases). This CDR3 comprises 15 residues. V was trimmed by 5 bases and J by 0 bases, leaving 11 bases between them. Germline assignment: CDR1 SGHTA and CDR2 FQGNSA. CDR3 sequence reads: CASSPVGSSYNEQFF. In nucleotides, the CDR3 is TGTGCCAGCAGCCCAGTTGGGAGCTCCTACAATGAGCAGTTCTTC. The full variable domain, completed using reference TRBV7-2 and TRBJ2-1, is GAGVSQSPSNKVTEKGKDVELRCDPISGHTALYWYRQSLGQGLEFLIYFQGNSAPDKSGLPSDRFSAERTGGSVSTLTIQRTQQEDSAVYLCASSPVGSSYNEQFFGPGTRLTVL.

This sequence joins TRBV6-2 or TRBV6-3 and TRBJ2-7; weak D call: TRBD1 (6 bases). The germline V and J ends were trimmed by 2 bases and 6 bases, with 8 bases remaining between them. This CDR3 region has 12 residues. The germline V gene encodes CDR1 MNHEY and CDR2 SVGEGT. For the CDR3, the DNA is TGTGCCAGCAGTTACCCAGGGGCCGAGCAGTACTTC. This codes for CASSYPGAEQYF.

This clonotype occurred many times. The V and J genes are TRBV7-9 and TRBJ2-3, with D uncertain. This CDR3 has 14 amino acids. Looked up from germline, CDR1 is SEHNR and CDR2 is FQNEAQ (reference sequence). The germline V and J ends were trimmed by 2 bases and 0 bases, with 6 bases remaining between them. The CDR3 DNA is TGTGCCAGCAGCTTAATCCTTAGCACAGATACGCAGTATTTT. Translated: CASSLILSTDTQYF.

This clonotype was recorded at least ten times. The germline gene is not matched at one end of the junction; a read error may be the cause. The chain combines TRBV5-1 with TRBJ2-3, with TRBD2 matching 7 bases. The germline V gene encodes CDR1 SGHRS and CDR2 YFSETQ. The CDR3 is 14 residues long. CDR3 in amino acids: CASSLTSGTDTQYF. CDR3 sequence (DNA): TGTGCCAGCAGCTTAACTAGCGGCACAGATACGCAGTATTTT.

The rearrangement joins TRBV27 to TRBJ1-5; possible D gene TRBD1, 6 bases. Trimming left V 3 bases short and J 2 bases short, with 20 bases between. This CDR3 is built from 18 residues. Germline V gene data show CDR1 as MNHEY and CDR2 as SMNVEV (reference sequence). The CDR3 here is CASSFHPRDIGCNQPQHF. The CDR3 DNA reads as TGTGCCAGCAGTTTCCATCCCCGGGACATAGGCTGCAATCAGCCCCAGCATTTT.

The chain recombines TRBV20-1 with TRBJ2-4; no clear D gene. Near its end, the DNA agrees better with TRBJ2-7, so the J call may be wrong. The CDR3 is 11 amino acids. Germline CDR1 reads DFQATT; CDR2 reads SNEGSKA (reference sequence). CDR3 sequence reads: CSAAGYYEQYF. The CDR3 DNA reads as TGCAGTGCTGCCGGATACTACGAGCAGTACTTC.

This chain links TRBV5-1 with TRBJ2-7, with 7 bases matching TRBD1. Germline-derived CDR1 and CDR2 are SGHRS and YFSETQ. V was clipped by 4 bases and J by 7 bases; unmatched bases: 5. The CDR3 is 12 residues long. The CDR3 sequence is CASSRGQPEQYF. In DNA form, the CDR3 reads TGCGCCAGCAGCAGGGGACAGCCGGAGCAGTACTTC. Complete variable domain (other parts from reference TRBV5-1 and TRBJ2-7): KAGVTQTPRYLIKTRGQQVTLSCSPISGHRSVSWYQQTPGQGLQFLFEYFSETQRNKGNFPGRFSGRQFSNSRSEMNVSTLELGDSALYLCASSRGQPEQYFGPGTRLTVT.

In its sample, this clonotype was seen a few times. This rearrangement joins TRBV7-9 to TRBJ2-1, with 10 bases matching TRBD2. Trimming cost V 4 bases and J 7 bases; bases outside gene matches: 7. Germline assignment: CDR1 SEHNR and CDR2 FQNEAQ (reference sequence). The CDR3 is 15 residues long. The CDR3 sequence: CASSSMSGRENEQFF. CDR3 DNA sequence: TGTGCCAGCAGCTCCATGAGCGGGAGGGAAAATGAGCAGTTCTTC.